Each of the 14 T cell receptor beta chains below was sequenced from the same sample in a study of cytomegalovirus exposure and HLA in healthy donors (dated by TCRdb to the late 2010s). Receptor libraries were prepared by the immunoSEQ multiplex PCR assay. A mixture of 60 forward primers for TCR Vbeta segments and 13 reverse primers for TCR Jbeta segments was used in the multiplex PCR. Here the immuneACCESS table is served through TCRdb, limited to in-frame sequences with V and J called. Missing clones are a known gap in these copies; in checked studies unresolved V genes cover under half, and the rest lacks a known reason. Recorded for this sample are approximately 240,000 clones; 77% of them occurred a single time. The top ten clonotypes cover around 2.8% of the sample. The material sequenced was PBMCs. These receptors all come from a woman aged 60-75 years in good health and CMV-seropositive.

The chain has TRBV28 and TRBJ2-5, with a possible D match to TRBD2 (6 bases). The CDR3 is made up of 11 amino acids. CDR1 is MDHEN and CDR2 is SYDVKM in the germline V gene. Trimming cost V 6 bases and J 11 bases, with 13 bases left between them. Written as DNA, the CDR3 is TGTGCCAGCAGAGGAACACGGGAGCAGTACTTC. Amino acids: CASRGTREQYF.

V gene TRBV19 combines with J gene TRBJ2-5; a weak D match, TRBD2 (5 bases). Germline V lookup: CDR1 LNHDA, CDR2 SQIVND (reference sequence). V was shortened by 3 bases and J by 4 bases, with 15 bases between the two germline ends. This CDR3 spans 15 amino acids. The CDR3 loop is CASSIGERWGETQYF. Here the CDR3 DNA reads TGTGCCAGTAGTATCGGGGAGCGGTGGGGAGAGACCCAGTACTTC.

This sequence joins TRBV19 and TRBJ2-3; 12 bases are shared with TRBD2. CDR3 length: 16 amino acids. Germline V CDR1 and CDR2: LNHDA, SQIVND (reference sequence). The junction had 8 bases not matched to a gene; V was cut back by 5 bases and J by 5 bases. In DNA, the CDR3 is TGTGCCAGTAGTTCGCGACTAGCGGGAGAGATAGATACGCAGTATTTT. Protein sequence: CASSSRLAGEIDTQYF.

This chain connects TRBV7-2 to TRBJ1-2; D ambiguous. This CDR3 region has 14 residues. CDR1 SGHTA and CDR2 FQGNSA come from the germline V gene. The V and J ends lost 5 bases and 4 bases respectively, with 14 bases between them. In DNA, the CDR3 is TGTGCCAGCAGCCCCCGAGGGCGCCCCTATGGCTACACCTTC. Its protein product is CASSPRGRPYGYTF.

This chain uses TRBV7-9 with TRBJ2-5; D gene uncertain. V was pared by 2 bases and J by 2 bases, with 9 bases between. The germline CDR1 and CDR2 sequences are SEHNR and FQNEAQ (reference sequence). The CDR3 is made up of 14 amino acids. CDR3 DNA: TGTGCCAGCAGCTTACTGCCAGAACAAGAGACCCAGTACTTC. Protein: CASSLLPEQETQYF.

The chain has TRBV7-2 and TRBJ1-2; D ambiguous. V lost 3 bases, J lost 4 bases, and 9 bases lay in between. The CDR3 is made up of 13 amino acids. CDR1 and CDR2 from the germline V gene are SGHTA and FQGNSA. CDR3 residues: CASSFGLFYGYTF. The DNA of the CDR3 is TGTGCCAGCAGCTTTGGACTGTTCTATGGCTACACCTTC.

The chain recombines TRBV5-4 with TRBJ2-1; 7 positions agree with TRBD2. Germline CDR1 and CDR2: SGHNT and YYREEE (reference sequence). The CDR3 is 15 residues long. V was pared by 3 bases and J by 1 base, with 4 bases of the junction left unmatched. The CDR3 is CASSYDGRSYNEQFF. In DNA form, the CDR3 reads TGTGCCAGCAGCTACGACGGGAGGTCCTACAATGAGCAGTTCTTC.

This chain's CDR3 is CASSPGQNTGELFF. CDR3 sequence (DNA): TGTGCCAGCAGTCCCGGTCAGAACACCGGGGAGCTGTTTTTT. The chain combines TRBV2 with TRBJ2-2; D uncertain. The CDR3 is 14 residues long. Trimming removed 5 bases at V and 1 base at J, with 8 bases between. CDR1 SNHLY and CDR2 FYNNEI come from the germline V gene.

The J gene is TRBJ2-1, the V gene TRBV30, with 10 positions matching TRBD2. Trimming cost V 3 bases and J 7 bases; bases outside gene matches: 9. The length of the CDR3 is 15 residues. Germline V gene lookup returns CDR1 GTSNPN and CDR2 SVGIG (reference sequence). The CDR3 DNA reads TGTGCCTGGAGGGAGCCTAGCGGGAGAAGAAATGAGCAGTTCTTC. Amino acids: CAWREPSGRRNEQFF.

V is TRBV6-5 and J is TRBJ1-1, with unresolved D. V dropped 2 bases and J dropped 7 bases, with 11 bases sitting between them. This CDR3 has 13 amino acids. The germline CDR1 and CDR2 sequences are MNHEY and SVGAGI. The CDR3 sequence: CASSYDRAYEAFF. The CDR3 region has the DNA TGTGCCAGCAGTTACGATCGAGCATATGAAGCTTTCTTT.

The V call is TRBV6-1, the J call TRBJ1-4; no clear D gene. Germline V lookup: CDR1 MNHNS, CDR2 SASEGT. The V end was cut by 8 bases, the J end by 3 bases, with 10 bases between. There are 13 residues in the CDR3. The CDR3 sequence is CASGEYSNEKLFF. The CDR3 DNA reads TGTGCCAGCGGGGAGTACTCTAATGAAAAACTGTTTTTT.

This clone was detected only a few times. The chain couples TRBV4-1 to TRBJ2-7, with 9 bases fitting TRBD2. Germline V gives CDR1 MGHRA, CDR2 YSYEKL. This CDR3 has 16 residues. With V trimmed by 1 base and J by 0 bases, 4 bases remained unmatched. The CDR3 spells CASSQAQREDSYEQYF. CDR3 sequence (DNA): TGCGCCAGCAGCCAAGCCCAGCGGGAGGACTCCTACGAGCAGTACTTC.

The V and J genes are TRBV6-5 and TRBJ2-1, with TRBD2 identical over 11 bases. Germline V gives CDR1 MNHEY, CDR2 SVGAGI. This CDR3 contains 16 residues. With 0 bases clipped from V and 4 bases from J, the junction kept 2 bases outside the gene matches. The DNA of the CDR3 is TGTGCCAGCAGTTACTCGGGACTAGCGGAATACAATGAGCAGTTCTTC. Its protein is CASSYSGLAEYNEQFF.

On this clone itself: Relative to the germline gene, one junction end is altered; a read error may explain this. This chain links TRBV7-9 with TRBJ1-1, with D perhaps TRBD1 (5 bases). Germline V CDR1 and CDR2: SEHNR, FQNEAQ (reference sequence). This CDR3 contains 15 residues. CDR3 coding DNA: TGTTCCAGCAGCTTAGTCGGGGGGAGGAACACTGAAGCTTTCTTT. It yields the protein CSSSLVGGRNTEAFF.